Below are 8 T cell receptor beta chains sequenced from a single sample in a study of blood T cell repertoires in COVID-19. Method: immunoSEQ multiplex PCR; TCRdb's copy keeps in-frame clones and lacks some. The sample lists about 180,000 clones, more than 75% occurring once. Sequenced: peripheral blood. All receptors come from a man aged 40-50 years with active or convalescent COVID-19.

The rearrangement joins TRBV7-9 to TRBJ2-7; 8 nucleotides align to TRBD2. The junction had 9 bases not matched to a gene; V was cut back by 5 bases and J by 3 bases. The CDR3 consists of 15 residues. From germline, CDR1 is SEHNR and CDR2 FQNEAQ (reference sequence). The CDR3 sequence is CASSPRLAGIYEQYF. The CDR3 DNA is TGTGCCAGCAGCCCCCGCTTAGCGGGGATCTACGAGCAGTACTTC.

This chain joins TRBV7-6 and TRBJ1-4; 7 bases map to TRBD1. The CDR3 consists of 13 residues. With 4 bases clipped from V and 8 bases from J, the junction kept 4 bases outside the gene matches. Germline CDR1 and CDR2: SGHVS and FNYEAQ. The DNA for the CDR3 is TGTGCCAGCAGCTACGGGACAGCGGAAAAACTGTTTTTT. The encoded protein is CASSYGTAEKLFF.

The rearrangement links TRBV6-5 to TRBJ2-1, with D unclear. The CDR3 is 12 residues long. Germline V CDR1 and CDR2: MNHEY, SVGAGI. V shed 9 bases and J shed 5 bases, with 11 bases lying between them. The CDR3 protein is CASRGNNNEQFF. CDR3 coding DNA: TGTGCCAGTAGAGGAAATAACAATGAGCAGTTCTTC.

The chain uses TRBV30 and TRBJ1-1; D might be TRBD1 (5 bases). Germline V gene lookup returns CDR1 GTSNPN and CDR2 SVGIG (reference sequence). V lost 3 bases and J lost 5, with 10 bases in between. The CDR3 is made up of 12 amino acids. The CDR3 region has the DNA TGTGCCTGGAGGATGGGGGGAACTGAAGCTTTCTTT. Protein sequence: CAWRMGGTEAFF. Full variable domain (rest looked up from reference TRBV30 and TRBJ1-1): SQTIHQWPATLVQPVGSPLSLECTVEGTSNPNLYWYRQAAGRGLQLLFYSVGIGQISSEVPQNLSASRPQDRQFILSSKKLLLSDSGFYLCAWRMGGTEAFFGQGTRLTVV.

The gene calls are TRBV18 and TRBJ1-3; D not certain. Germline loops: CDR1 KGHSH, CDR2 LQKENI. Trimming removed 1 base at V and 3 bases at J, with 16 bases between. The CDR3 is 17 residues long. CDR3 sequence reads: CASSPLSGIDFGNTIYF. The CDR3 DNA reads TGTGCCAGCTCACCACTCTCCGGGATCGACTTTGGAAACACCATATATTTT.

This sequence joins TRBV5-1 and TRBJ1-2, with a possible D match to TRBD1 (5 bases). The CDR3 is made up of 14 amino acids. CDR1 and CDR2 (germline): SGHRS, YFSETQ. V lost 1 base to trimming and J lost 6 bases, with 13 bases between them. The DNA of the CDR3 is TGCGCCAGCAGCTTGAGTTGGGGGGGAGATGGCTACACCTTC. As protein: CASSLSWGGDGYTF. The whole variable domain, remainder taken from reference TRBV5-1 and TRBJ1-2, is KAGVTQTPRYLIKTRGQQVTLSCSPISGHRSVSWYQQTPGQGLQFLFEYFSETQRNKGNFPGRFSGRQFSNSRSEMNVSTLELGDSALYLCASSLSWGGDGYTFGSGTRLTVV.

The gene calls are TRBV7-6 and TRBJ1-4, with D perhaps matching TRBD1 (5 bases). CDR3 size: 16 residues. The germline V gene has CDR1 SGHVS and CDR2 FNYEAQ. The germline V and J ends were trimmed by 5 bases and 6 bases, with 19 bases remaining between them. The CDR3 DNA sequence: TGTGCCAGCAGCCGTGGGGCCCGAGGTGGGGATGAAAAACTGTTTTTT. Translating it yields CASSRGARGGDEKLFF.

V and J are TRBV6-7 and TRBJ1-2; 11 bases are a match to TRBD1. TRBV6-7 is an ORF for which the function is uncertain. Trimming at V came to 0 bases and at J to 3 bases, leaving 3 bases not matched to a gene. The CDR3 sequence is 16 residues long. The CDR3 loop reads CASSYSWTGGYYGYTF. CDR3 DNA sequence: TGTGCCAGCAGTTACTCCTGGACAGGGGGCTACTATGGCTACACCTTC.